These 17 T cell receptor beta chains share one sample of origin, sequenced in a study of siplizumab effects on memory and regulatory T cells. Sequencing was performed with immunoSEQ multiplex PCR; in TCRdb, only in-frame clones are kept and a portion is missing. Of tens of thousands of clones in the sample, approximately 96% were seen once. The sequenced sample consisted of naive CD4+ T cells sorted from blood. Receptors were obtained from a human donor in good health.

This clone was recorded only once. Other DNA variants within this sample encode the same CDR3. The chain employs TRBV15 and TRBJ1-1; possible D gene TRBD1, 6 bases. The CDR3 is 15 amino acids. Germline V gives CDR1 LNHNV, CDR2 YYDKDF (reference sequence). Trimming took off 1 base at V and 0 bases at J, with 9 bases between the two ends. The CDR3 sequence: CATSRVSGVNTEAFF. The CDR3 DNA follows: TGTGCCACCAGCAGAGTGTCAGGGGTGAACACTGAAGCTTTCTTT.

The chain is built from TRBV7-2 and TRBJ1-2; TRBD1 agrees at 10 bases. The CDR3 loop spans 17 amino acids. J was trimmed by 4 bases and V by 5 bases; bases with no gene match: 13. The germline V gene has CDR1 SGHTA and CDR2 FQGNSA. CDR3 bases: TGTGCCAGCAGCACCTGGACAGGGGGACGGGGTTTCTATGGCTACACCTTC. Amino acids: CASSTWTGGRGFYGYTF.

This chain joins TRBV29-1 and TRBJ1-3; TRBD1 matches at 7 bases. V dropped 4 bases and J dropped 0; count of bases not matched to a gene: 18. The CDR3 runs 19 residues. Germline CDR1 SQVTM, CDR2 ANQGSEA. CDR3: CSVVFKGTGAPLSGNTIYF. As DNA, the CDR3 is TGCAGCGTTGTATTCAAGGGAACAGGGGCCCCTCTCTCTGGAAACACCATATATTTT. Together with reference TRBV29-1 and TRBJ1-3, the CDR3 gives the full variable domain: SAVISQKPSRDICQRGTSLTIQCQVDSQVTMMFWYRQQPGQSLTLIATANQGSEATYESGFVIDKFPISRPNLTFSTLTVSNMSPEDSSIYLCSVVFKGTGAPLSGNTIYFGEGSWLTVV.

This chain connects TRBV27 to TRBJ1-2; a weak D match, TRBD1 (5 bases). There are 13 residues in the CDR3. Deletions cut 10 bases from V and 2 bases from J, with 14 bases between. Germline assignment: CDR1 MNHEY and CDR2 SMNVEV (reference sequence). DNA of the CDR3: TGTGCCACCTCCTTTCGGGGGAACTATGGCTACACCTTC. Protein product: CATSFRGNYGYTF.

For the CDR3, the DNA is TGCGCCAGCAGCCAAGACAGGGCCACAGATACGCAGTATTTT. Translated, it gives CASSQDRATDTQYF. The gene calls are TRBV4-3 and TRBJ2-3; D is perhaps TRBD1 (5 bases). Trimming took 0 bases from V and 2 from J, leaving 6 bases between them. The CDR3 spans 14 residues. Germline assignment: CDR1 LGHNA and CDR2 YSLEER.

This sequence joins TRBV7-2 and TRBJ1-1; D is unclear. Germline CDR1 is SGHTA and CDR2 is FQGNSA. V lost 1 base and J 1 base, leaving 7 bases between the germline ends. The CDR3 runs 14 residues. Here the CDR3 DNA reads TGTGCCAGCAGCTTAGGGTTAGGGAACACTGAAGCTTTCTTT. Protein: CASSLGLGNTEAFF.

The rearrangement joins TRBV19 to TRBJ2-3; D unclear. Germline-derived CDR1 and CDR2 are LNHDA and SQIVND (reference sequence). The V gene lost 1 base and the J gene lost 6 bases, with 8 bases spanning the gap. The CDR3 is 13 residues long. The DNA of the CDR3 is TGTGCCAGTAGTATAGCCCGATCCGATACGCAGTATTTT. The encoded protein is CASSIARSDTQYF. Together with reference TRBV19 and TRBJ2-3, the CDR3 gives the full variable domain: DGGITQSPKYLFRKEGQNVTLSCEQNLNHDAMYWYRQDPGQGLRLIYYSQIVNDFQKGDIAEGYSVSREKKESFPLTVTSAQKNPTAFYLCASSIARSDTQYFGPGTRLTVL.

The chain couples TRBV6-5 to TRBJ2-5; 8 nucleotides match TRBD2. Germline CDR1 MNHEY, CDR2 SVGAGI. This CDR3 has 14 residues. The V gene end was trimmed by 5 bases and the J gene end by 5 bases; junction bases not matched to a gene: 7. The CDR3 here is CASSRIAGWETQYF. The DNA of the CDR3 is TGTGCCAGCAGTCGAATAGCGGGGTGGGAGACCCAGTACTTC.

This chain joins TRBV5-1 and TRBJ2-1, with TRBD2 matching over 11 bases. V lost 4 bases to trimming and J lost 4 bases; unmatched junction nucleotides: 7. The CDR3 extends over 16 amino acids. The germline V gene encodes CDR1 SGHRS and CDR2 YFSETQ. The CDR3 DNA is TGCGCCAGCAGCGAACTAACTAGCGGGGGATACAATGAGCAGTTCTTC. This encodes CASSELTSGGYNEQFF.

The J gene is TRBJ2-7, the V gene TRBV7-2; TRBD1 matches at 9 bases. After removal of 4 bases from V and 6 bases from J, the junction contained 4 bases not matched to a gene. From germline, CDR1 is SGHTA and CDR2 FQGNSA. This CDR3 contains 13 residues. CDR3 region: CASSWTGAGEQYF. CDR3 nucleotide sequence: TGTGCCAGCAGCTGGACAGGGGCTGGCGAGCAGTACTTC.

Here the CDR3 DNA reads TGTGCCAGCAGCCGGACGGTCTTGAACACTGAAGCTTTCTTT. It specifies CASSRTVLNTEAFF. The genes are TRBV6-6 and TRBJ1-1, with D unresolved. This CDR3 has 14 amino acids. With 6 bases removed from V and 0 bases from J, the gap between germline ends came to 11 bases. Germline V gives CDR1 MNHNY, CDR2 SVGAGI (reference sequence).

The CDR3 region has the DNA TGTGCCAGCTGGGACAGAGGGTCTGGCACTGAAGCTTTCTTT. This sequence encodes CASWDRGSGTEAFF. The chain combines TRBV21-1 with TRBJ1-1; the table calls TRBD1, which could not be checked here. TRBV21-1 is recorded as a pseudogene. The CDR3 is made up of 14 amino acids.

This chain joins TRBV5-6 and TRBJ2-5; D possibly uses TRBD1 or TRBD2 (6 bases each). The germline V and J ends were trimmed by 0 bases and 3 bases, with 12 bases remaining between them. The CDR3 runs 15 residues. In germline, CDR1 is SGHDT, CDR2 YYEEEE. Written as DNA, the CDR3 is TGTGCCAGCAGCTTGGGAGGGGGGCCCGAAGAGACCCAGTACTTC. It yields the protein CASSLGGGPEETQYF.

The rearrangement uses TRBV5-4 and TRBJ2-1; D tentatively reads TRBD1 or TRBD2 (5 bases each). The CDR3 extends over 16 amino acids. V was trimmed by 0 bases and J by 0 bases, leaving 10 bases between them. CDR1 is SGHNT and CDR2 is YYREEE in the germline V gene (reference sequence). The CDR3 protein is CASSLGGASSYNEQFF. As DNA, the CDR3 is TGTGCCAGCAGCTTGGGAGGGGCCAGCTCCTACAATGAGCAGTTCTTC.

The chain uses TRBV10-3 and TRBJ2-5; 10 nucleotides agree with TRBD2. The length of the CDR3 is 17 residues. CDR1 and CDR2 (germline): ENHRY, SYGVKD. Trimming took 5 bases from V and 4 from J; bases not matched to a gene: 13. The DNA for the CDR3 is TGTGCCATCAGTCCCCTTGGGAGCGGGGGGGAAGGAGAGACCCAGTACTTC. This encodes CAISPLGSGGEGETQYF.

CDR3: CASNKQGATGLGTNEKLFF. The CDR3 nucleotides are TGCGCCAGCAATAAACAGGGGGCTACTGGTTTGGGAACTAATGAAAAACTGTTTTTT. This chain uses TRBV10-1 with TRBJ1-4; TRBD1 agrees at 9 bases. The CDR3 has 19 amino acids. With V trimmed by 7 bases and J by 1 base, 16 bases remained unmatched. CDR1 and CDR2 (germline): WNHNN, SYGVQD (reference sequence).

The DNA for the CDR3 is TGTGCCAGTAGTCCTGACAGGGAAACTAATGAAAAACTGTTTTTT. Residues: CASSPDRETNEKLFF. The chain couples TRBV19 to TRBJ1-4, with 7 bases that match TRBD1. Germline CDR1 LNHDA, CDR2 SQIVND (reference sequence). This CDR3 region has 15 residues. V was pared by 5 bases and J by 1 base, with 4 bases of the junction left unmatched.